These T cell receptor beta chains were read from a single sample in a study of blood T cells in healthy people across ages. TCRdb processed the 5' RACE reads anew with MiXCR; each CDR3 protein has one entry. The sample gives 350,000 to 450,000 distinct CDR3 sequences, 52% of which show up once; around 53% is in the top ten. The sequenced sample consisted of blood. Receptors originate from a man between 60 and 75 years old in good health. Each CDR3 is given with its conserved first and last residue. A D gene is named only where the DNA matches it firmly. Clone size is given for some rows only: seen once, a few or many times, or a class if the clone is expanded.

j_gene: TRBJ2-7
d_gene: TRBD1
v_gene: TRBV7-2
abundance: few
CDR3nt: TGTGCCAGCGGACAGGTCCACGAGCAGTACTTC
CDR3aa: CASGQVHEQYF

j_gene: TRBJ2-4
d_gene: NA
v_gene: TRBV27
abundance: NA
CDR3nt: TGTGCCAGCAGTTTTCGGACCAACATTCAGTACTTC
CDR3aa: CASSFRTNIQYF

j_gene: TRBJ2-7
d_gene: NA
v_gene: TRBV6-5
abundance: NA
CDR3nt: TGTGCCAGCAGCATAGACTGGACCTACGAGCAGTACTTC
CDR3aa: CASSIDWTYEQYF

j_gene: TRBJ2-3
d_gene: TRBD1
v_gene: TRBV5-6
abundance: many
CDR3nt: TGTGCTTCGACCAGGGGGGATACGCAGTATTTT
CDR3aa: CASTRGDTQYF

j_gene: TRBJ2-7
d_gene: TRBD1
v_gene: TRBV7-2
abundance: NA
CDR3nt: TGTGCCAGCAGCTGGGACAGGCTAAAGAGCGAGCAGTACTTC
CDR3aa: CASSWDRLKSEQYF

j_gene: TRBJ2-3
d_gene: NA
v_gene: TRBV6-6
abundance: NA
CDR3nt: TGTGCCAGCAGTACAGACCTCGGGGATGCGCAGTATTTT
CDR3aa: CASSTDLGDAQYF

j_gene: TRBJ2-7
d_gene: TRBD2
v_gene: TRBV30
abundance: NA
CDR3nt: TGTGCCTGGAGGCCGGAACCTAGCGGGAGTTACGAGCAGTACTTC
CDR3aa: CAWRPEPSGSYEQYF

j_gene: TRBJ2-1
d_gene: TRBD2
v_gene: TRBV28
abundance: NA
CDR3nt: TGTGCCAGCAGGCAAACCCTGGGCGGGGGGGCTGGTGGTGAGCAGTTCTTC
CDR3aa: CASRQTLGGGAGGEQFF

j_gene: TRBJ2-7
d_gene: NA
v_gene: TRBV11-2
abundance: NA
CDR3nt: TGTGCCAGCAGCTTTGGGGGTGCTAGCTCCTACGAGCAGTACTTC
CDR3aa: CASSFGGASSYEQYF

j_gene: TRBJ2-5
d_gene: TRBD2
v_gene: TRBV29-1
abundance: few
CDR3nt: TGCAGCGTTTTGTGGGCTAGCGGGGGGCGGGAGACCCAGTACTTC
CDR3aa: CSVLWASGGRETQYF

j_gene: TRBJ2-3
d_gene: NA
v_gene: TRBV28
abundance: NA
CDR3nt: TGTGCCAGCAGTCCGCAAACAGATACGCAGTATTTT
CDR3aa: CASSPQTDTQYF

j_gene: TRBJ1-1
d_gene: NA
v_gene: TRBV5-1
abundance: NA
CDR3nt: TGCGCCAGCAGCTTGGAGGGAAGTGAAGCTTTCTTT
CDR3aa: CASSLEGSEAFF

j_gene: TRBJ2-5
d_gene: NA
v_gene: TRBV7-3
abundance: few
CDR3nt: TGTGCCAGCAGCCACGGTGGGGCCGAGGAGACCCAGTACTTC
CDR3aa: CASSHGGAEETQYF

j_gene: TRBJ2-5
d_gene: TRBD1
v_gene: TRBV20-1
abundance: NA
CDR3nt: TGCAGTGCCCCGAAGGGGGCAGGGTTGGAGACCCAGTACTTC
CDR3aa: CSAPKGAGLETQYF

j_gene: TRBJ2-3
d_gene: TRBD2
v_gene: TRBV7-2
abundance: NA
CDR3nt: TGTGCCAGCAGCTTAGCTCCGGGGGGGGCGGATACGCAGTATTTT
CDR3aa: CASSLAPGGADTQYF

j_gene: TRBJ2-5
d_gene: NA
v_gene: TRBV21-1
abundance: many
CDR3nt: TGTGCCAGCCCTAGGGAAGGGGCCCCTTTAGAAGATGAAAAGGAGACCCAGTACTTC
CDR3aa: CASPREGAPLEDEKETQYF

j_gene: TRBJ1-2
d_gene: NA
v_gene: TRBV29-1
abundance: NA
CDR3nt: TGCAGCGGGGGGAACACAAATGGCTACACCTTC
CDR3aa: CSGGNTNGYTF

j_gene: TRBJ2-7
d_gene: TRBD1
v_gene: TRBV20-1
abundance: NA
CDR3nt: TGCAGTGCTAGAGATCAGGGGACAGGGATGGCCGAGCAGTACTTC
CDR3aa: CSARDQGTGMAEQYF

j_gene: TRBJ2-1
d_gene: TRBD2
v_gene: TRBV7-9
abundance: once
CDR3nt: TGTGCCAGCAGCCCTCTAGCGGGAGTCTTTATGTTCTTC
CDR3aa: CASSPLAGVFMFF

j_gene: TRBJ2-1
d_gene: NA
v_gene: TRBV7-7
abundance: many
CDR3nt: TGTGCTAGCAGTCCGGACTACTACAATGAGCAGTTCTTC
CDR3aa: CASSPDYYNEQFF

j_gene: TRBJ2-1
d_gene: NA
v_gene: TRBV11-2
abundance: few
CDR3nt: TGTGCCAGCTCACGACAGGTCCCCAATGAGCAGTTCTTC
CDR3aa: CASSRQVPNEQFF

j_gene: TRBJ2-7
d_gene: TRBD1
v_gene: TRBV4-3
abundance: many
CDR3nt: TGCGCCAGCAGCCAGAACAGGGGATACGAGCAGTACTTC
CDR3aa: CASSQNRGYEQYF

j_gene: TRBJ1-2
d_gene: TRBD1
v_gene: TRBV29-1
abundance: NA
CDR3nt: TGCAGCGTTACGGCAGGGGGCGGTTCAGGCACCTTC
CDR3aa: CSVTAGGGSGTF

j_gene: TRBJ2-1
d_gene: NA
v_gene: TRBV12-3/TRBV12-4
abundance: few
CDR3nt: TGTGCCAGCAGTCTCCTAGGTCTCCTCCGGGACGGATACAATGAGCAGTTCTTC
CDR3aa: CASSLLGLLRDGYNEQFF

j_gene: TRBJ2-1
d_gene: TRBD2
v_gene: TRBV9
abundance: few
CDR3nt: TGTGCCAGCAGCCCCCTCGGGACTAGCGGTAACAATGAGCAGTTCTTC
CDR3aa: CASSPLGTSGNNEQFF

j_gene: TRBJ2-6
d_gene: NA
v_gene: TRBV2
abundance: few
CDR3nt: TGTGCCAGCACCCGAGTGAGAGTGGGTGGGGCCAACGTCCTGACTTTC
CDR3aa: CASTRVRVGGANVLTF

j_gene: TRBJ2-3
d_gene: TRBD2
v_gene: TRBV20-1
abundance: many
CDR3nt: TGCAGTGCTACCGGACTAGCGGGCACGGGCACAGATACGCAGTATTTT
CDR3aa: CSATGLAGTGTDTQYF

j_gene: TRBJ2-1
d_gene: TRBD1
v_gene: TRBV24-1
abundance: NA
CDR3nt: TGTGCCACCAGTGACCGTCCCGGGACAGGGATCGAGCAGTTCTTC
CDR3aa: CATSDRPGTGIEQFF

j_gene: TRBJ1-5
d_gene: NA
v_gene: TRBV6-1
abundance: NA
CDR3nt: TGTGCCAGCAGTGAACGTGCTTTCAATCAGCCCCAGCATTTT
CDR3aa: CASSERAFNQPQHF

j_gene: TRBJ2-7
d_gene: NA
v_gene: TRBV10-3
abundance: NA
CDR3nt: TGTGCCATCAGTCCAGCAGAAAACCGCTACGAGCAGTACTTC
CDR3aa: CAISPAENRYEQYF

j_gene: TRBJ2-5
d_gene: TRBD2
v_gene: TRBV6-5
abundance: NA
CDR3nt: TGTGCCAGCAGTCGTAGCGGGGATGCCTGGGAGACCCAGTACTTC
CDR3aa: CASSRSGDAWETQYF

j_gene: TRBJ1-5
d_gene: NA
v_gene: TRBV5-5
abundance: NA
CDR3nt: TGTGCCAGCAGTTCCAACGAGGGTAGCAATCAGCCCCAGCATTTT
CDR3aa: CASSSNEGSNQPQHF

j_gene: TRBJ1-6
d_gene: NA
v_gene: TRBV20-1
abundance: NA
CDR3nt: TGCAGTGCTAGAGATGGTGCTTTGGGGGCGCGAAATTCACCCCTCCACTTT
CDR3aa: CSARDGALGARNSPLHF

j_gene: TRBJ2-7
d_gene: NA
v_gene: TRBV10-3
abundance: many
CDR3nt: TGTGCCATCAGTGAGTCTGGGAGTCCCCACGAGCAGTACTTC
CDR3aa: CAISESGSPHEQYF

j_gene: TRBJ2-7
d_gene: TRBD2
v_gene: TRBV11-2
abundance: many
CDR3nt: TGTGCCAGCAGCCTCGCGGGAGGCGTTACCTACGAGCAGTACTTC
CDR3aa: CASSLAGGVTYEQYF

j_gene: TRBJ1-2
d_gene: TRBD1
v_gene: TRBV25-1
abundance: few
CDR3nt: TGTGCCAGCAGCTTAGTCGGGACAGCATCTGGCTACACCTTC
CDR3aa: CASSLVGTASGYTF

j_gene: TRBJ2-7
d_gene: NA
v_gene: TRBV10-2
abundance: NA
CDR3nt: TGCGCCAGCACCGGGAATGAGTACGAGCAGTACTTC
CDR3aa: CASTGNEYEQYF

j_gene: TRBJ2-1
d_gene: TRBD1
v_gene: TRBV5-1
abundance: NA
CDR3nt: TGCGCCAGCAGCCCGAATGCCATGGGACAGGGCGGCAATGAGCAGTTCTTC
CDR3aa: CASSPNAMGQGGNEQFF

j_gene: TRBJ2-1
d_gene: NA
v_gene: TRBV6-1
abundance: NA
CDR3nt: TGTGCCAGCAGTGAAAAGGGGCTAGTTAGGAATGAGCAGTTCTTC
CDR3aa: CASSEKGLVRNEQFF

j_gene: TRBJ2-5
d_gene: NA
v_gene: TRBV11-2
abundance: NA
CDR3nt: TGTGCCAGCAGCTTCACGGGCTCATCGGAAGAGACCCAGTACTTC
CDR3aa: CASSFTGSSEETQYF

j_gene: TRBJ1-4
d_gene: TRBD1
v_gene: TRBV7-2
abundance: once
CDR3nt: TGTGCCAGCTCTTCCGCCAGGGGGGTCGCTAATGAAAAACTGTTTTTT
CDR3aa: CASSSARGVANEKLFF

j_gene: TRBJ1-2
d_gene: NA
v_gene: TRBV7-9
abundance: few
CDR3nt: TGTGCCAGCAGCTGGACAGCCGCTAACTATGGCTACACCTTC
CDR3aa: CASSWTAANYGYTF